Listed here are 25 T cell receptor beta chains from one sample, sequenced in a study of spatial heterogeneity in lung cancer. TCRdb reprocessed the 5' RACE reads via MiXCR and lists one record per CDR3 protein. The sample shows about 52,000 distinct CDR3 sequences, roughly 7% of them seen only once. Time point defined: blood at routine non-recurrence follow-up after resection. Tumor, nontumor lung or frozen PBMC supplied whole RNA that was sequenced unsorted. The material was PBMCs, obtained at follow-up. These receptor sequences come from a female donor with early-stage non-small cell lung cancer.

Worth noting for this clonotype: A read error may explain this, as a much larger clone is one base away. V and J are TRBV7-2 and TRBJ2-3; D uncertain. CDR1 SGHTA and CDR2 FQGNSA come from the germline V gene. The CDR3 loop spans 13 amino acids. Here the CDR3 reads CAGSKTPTDTQYF. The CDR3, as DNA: TGTGCCGGCAGCAAAACCCCCACAGATACGCAGTATTTT.

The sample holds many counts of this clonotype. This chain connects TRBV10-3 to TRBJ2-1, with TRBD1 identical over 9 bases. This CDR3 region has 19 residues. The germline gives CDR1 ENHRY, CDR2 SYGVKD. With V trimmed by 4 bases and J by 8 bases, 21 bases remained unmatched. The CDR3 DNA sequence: TGTGCCATCAGTGCCGGACAGGGGTTCAGCCCTTTGGCGGCGGATGAGCAGTTCTTC. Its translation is CAISAGQGFSPLAADEQFF.

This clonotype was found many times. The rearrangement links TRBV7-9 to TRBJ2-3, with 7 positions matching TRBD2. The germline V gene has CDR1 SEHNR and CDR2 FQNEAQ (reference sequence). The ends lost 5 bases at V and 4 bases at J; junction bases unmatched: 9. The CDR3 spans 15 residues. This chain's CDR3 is CASSRGLGHSDTQYF. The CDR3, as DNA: TGTGCCAGCAGCCGAGGACTAGGACATTCAGATACGCAGTATTTT.

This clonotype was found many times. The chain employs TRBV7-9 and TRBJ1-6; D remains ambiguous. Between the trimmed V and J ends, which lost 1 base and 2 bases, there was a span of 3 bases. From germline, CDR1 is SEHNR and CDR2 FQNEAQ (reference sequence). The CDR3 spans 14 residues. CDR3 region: CASSLETYNSPLHF. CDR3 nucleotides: TGTGCCAGCAGCTTAGAAACCTATAATTCACCCCTCCACTTT.

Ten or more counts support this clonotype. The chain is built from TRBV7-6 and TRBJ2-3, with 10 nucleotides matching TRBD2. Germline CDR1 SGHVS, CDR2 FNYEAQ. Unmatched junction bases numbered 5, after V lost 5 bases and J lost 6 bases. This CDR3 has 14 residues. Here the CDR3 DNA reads TGTGCCAGCAGCCGGTGGACTAGCGGTGATACGCAGTATTTT. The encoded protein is CASSRWTSGDTQYF.

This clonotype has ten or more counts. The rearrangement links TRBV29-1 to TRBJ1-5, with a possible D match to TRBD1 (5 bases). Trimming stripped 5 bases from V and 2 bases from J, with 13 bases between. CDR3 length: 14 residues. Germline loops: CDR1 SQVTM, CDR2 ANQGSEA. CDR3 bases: TGCAGCGTTCAGAACCAGGGTGGCAATCAGCCCCAGCATTTT. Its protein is CSVQNQGGNQPQHF.

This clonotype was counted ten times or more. Written as DNA, the CDR3 is TGTGCCAGCAGCGCATACGACACAGATACGCAGTATTTT. Its translation: CASSAYDTDTQYF. This chain joins TRBV9 and TRBJ2-3; D is undetermined. This CDR3 has 13 amino acids. V lost 3 bases to trimming and J lost 2 bases, with 7 bases between them. Per germline, CDR1 SGDLS and CDR2 YYNGEE.

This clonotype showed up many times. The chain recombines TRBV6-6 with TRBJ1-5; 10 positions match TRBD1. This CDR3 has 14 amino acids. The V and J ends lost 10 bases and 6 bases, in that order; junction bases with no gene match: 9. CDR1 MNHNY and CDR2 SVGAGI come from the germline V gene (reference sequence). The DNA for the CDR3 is TGTGCCATCCATGGGACAGGGGTTATTCAGCCCCAGCATTTT. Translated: CAIHGTGVIQPQHF.

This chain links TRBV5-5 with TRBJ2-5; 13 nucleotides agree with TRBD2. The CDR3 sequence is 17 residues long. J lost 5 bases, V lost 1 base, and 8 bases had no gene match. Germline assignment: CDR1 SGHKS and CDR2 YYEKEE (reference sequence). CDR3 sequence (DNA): TGTGCCAGCAGCTTGCCGACTAGCGGGGGGCAAGGGGAGACCCAGTACTTC. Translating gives CASSLPTSGGQGETQYF.

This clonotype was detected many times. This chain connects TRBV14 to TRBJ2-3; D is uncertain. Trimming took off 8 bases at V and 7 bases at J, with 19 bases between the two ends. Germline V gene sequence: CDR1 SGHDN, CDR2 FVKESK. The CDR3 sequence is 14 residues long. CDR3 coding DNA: TGTGCCAGCCGCTCCCTCCTAGGACCAAATACGCAGTATTTT. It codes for CASRSLLGPNTQYF.

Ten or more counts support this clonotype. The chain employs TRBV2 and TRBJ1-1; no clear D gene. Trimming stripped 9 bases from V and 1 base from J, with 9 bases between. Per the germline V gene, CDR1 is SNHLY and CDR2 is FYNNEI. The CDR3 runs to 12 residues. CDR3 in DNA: TGTGCCAGTCTTTTTGGGAACACTGAAGCTTTCTTT. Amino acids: CASLFGNTEAFF. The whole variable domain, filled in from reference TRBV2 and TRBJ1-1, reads EPEVTQTPSHQVTQMGQEVILRCVPISNHLYFYWYRQILGQKVEFLVSFYNNEISEKSEIFDDQFSVERPDGSNFTLKIRSTKLEDSAMYFCASLFGNTEAFFGQGTRLTVV.

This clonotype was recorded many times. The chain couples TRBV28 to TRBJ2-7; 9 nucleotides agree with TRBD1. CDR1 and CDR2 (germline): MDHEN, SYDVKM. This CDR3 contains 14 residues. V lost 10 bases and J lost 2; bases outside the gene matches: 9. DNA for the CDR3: TGTGCCATTACACAGGGGGCCCCCACCTACGAGCAGTACTTC. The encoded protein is CAITQGAPTYEQYF.

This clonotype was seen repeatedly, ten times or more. The CDR3 spells CATGGQESSYEQYF. CDR3 coding DNA: TGTGCCACGGGAGGGCAGGAGAGCTCCTACGAGCAGTACTTC. V gene TRBV27 combines with J gene TRBJ2-7; TRBD2 aligns across 8 bases. Trimming at V came to 10 bases and at J to 0 bases, leaving 8 bases not matched to a gene. CDR1 and CDR2 from the germline V gene are MNHEY and SMNVEV (reference sequence). The CDR3 contains 14 residues.

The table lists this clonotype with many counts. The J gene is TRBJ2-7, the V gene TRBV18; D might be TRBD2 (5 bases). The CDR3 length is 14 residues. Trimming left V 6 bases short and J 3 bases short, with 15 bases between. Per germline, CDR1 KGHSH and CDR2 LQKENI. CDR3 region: CASSLRGDFYEQYF. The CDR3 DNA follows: TGTGCCAGCTCCCTCCGGGGAGACTTCTACGAGCAGTACTTC.

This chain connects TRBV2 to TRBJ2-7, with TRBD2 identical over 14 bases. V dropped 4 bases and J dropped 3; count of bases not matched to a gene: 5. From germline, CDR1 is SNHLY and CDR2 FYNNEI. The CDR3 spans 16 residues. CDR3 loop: CASSGTSGGPFYEQYF. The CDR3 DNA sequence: TGTGCCAGCAGTGGGACTAGCGGGGGGCCGTTCTACGAGCAGTACTTC.

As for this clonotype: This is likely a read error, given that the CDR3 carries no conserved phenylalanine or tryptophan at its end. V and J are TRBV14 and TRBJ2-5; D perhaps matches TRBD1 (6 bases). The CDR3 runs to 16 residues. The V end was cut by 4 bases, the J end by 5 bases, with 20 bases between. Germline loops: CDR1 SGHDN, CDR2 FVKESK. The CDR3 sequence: CASSPSTRGAWETQYL. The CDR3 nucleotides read TGTGCCAGCAGCCCATCCACCAGGGGCGCTTGGGAGACCCAGTACCTC.

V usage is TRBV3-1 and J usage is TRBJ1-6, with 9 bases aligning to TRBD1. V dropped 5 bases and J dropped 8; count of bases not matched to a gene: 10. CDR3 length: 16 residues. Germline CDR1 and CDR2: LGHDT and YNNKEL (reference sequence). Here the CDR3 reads CASSMRMDRGYSPLHF. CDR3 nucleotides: TGTGCCAGCAGCATGAGGATGGACAGGGGATATTCACCCCTCCACTTT.

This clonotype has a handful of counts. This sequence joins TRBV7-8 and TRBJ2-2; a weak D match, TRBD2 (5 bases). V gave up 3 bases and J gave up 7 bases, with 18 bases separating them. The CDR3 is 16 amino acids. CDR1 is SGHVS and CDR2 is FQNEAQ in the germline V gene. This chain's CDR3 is CASSLRGLQGSGELFF. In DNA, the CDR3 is TGTGCCAGCAGCTTGCGAGGTCTCCAAGGGAGCGGGGAGCTGTTTTTT. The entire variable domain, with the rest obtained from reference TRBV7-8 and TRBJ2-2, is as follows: GAGVSQSPRYKVAKRGQDVALRCDPISGHVSLFWYQQALGQGPEFLTYFQNEAQLDKSGLPSDRFFAERPEGSVSTLKIQRTQQEDSAVYLCASSLRGLQGSGELFFGEGSRLTVL.

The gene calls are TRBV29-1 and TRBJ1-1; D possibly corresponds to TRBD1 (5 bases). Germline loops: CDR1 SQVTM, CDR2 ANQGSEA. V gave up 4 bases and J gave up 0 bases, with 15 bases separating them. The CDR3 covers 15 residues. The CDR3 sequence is CSVVKTATMNTEAFF. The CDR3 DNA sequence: TGCAGCGTTGTCAAGACAGCGACTATGAACACTGAAGCTTTCTTT.

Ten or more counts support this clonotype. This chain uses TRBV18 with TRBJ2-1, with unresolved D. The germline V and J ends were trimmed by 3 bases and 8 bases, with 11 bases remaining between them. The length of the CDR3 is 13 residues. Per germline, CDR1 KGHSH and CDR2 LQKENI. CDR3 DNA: TGTGCCAGCTCACCCCACGTTCGCGATGAGCAGTTCTTC. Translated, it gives CASSPHVRDEQFF.

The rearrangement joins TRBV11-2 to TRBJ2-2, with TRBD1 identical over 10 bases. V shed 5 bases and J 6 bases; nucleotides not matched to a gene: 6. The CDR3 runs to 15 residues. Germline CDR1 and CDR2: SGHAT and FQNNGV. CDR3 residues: CASSPLTGGSGELFF. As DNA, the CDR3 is TGTGCCAGCAGCCCCCTGACAGGGGGCTCCGGGGAGCTGTTTTTT.

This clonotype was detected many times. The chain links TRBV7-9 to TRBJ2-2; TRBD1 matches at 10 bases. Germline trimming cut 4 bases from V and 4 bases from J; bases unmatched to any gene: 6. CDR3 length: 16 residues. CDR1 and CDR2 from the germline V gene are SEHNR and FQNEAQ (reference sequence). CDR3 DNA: TGTGCCAGCAGCTCATGGGGACAGGGGATCACCGGGGAGCTGTTTTTT. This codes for CASSSWGQGITGELFF.

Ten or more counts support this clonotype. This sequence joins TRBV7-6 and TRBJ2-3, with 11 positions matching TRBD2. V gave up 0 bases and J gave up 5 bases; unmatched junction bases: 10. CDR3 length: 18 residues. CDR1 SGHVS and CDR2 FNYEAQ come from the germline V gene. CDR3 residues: CASSLAPPSGGPGDTQYF. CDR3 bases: TGTGCCAGCAGCTTAGCCCCTCCTAGCGGGGGGCCAGGAGATACGCAGTATTTT. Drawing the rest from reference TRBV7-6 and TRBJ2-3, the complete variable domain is GAGVSQSPRYKVTKRGQDVALRCDPISGHVSLYWYRQALGQGPEFLTYFNYEAQQDKSGLPNDRFSAERPEGSISTLTIQRTEQRDSAMYRCASSLAPPSGGPGDTQYFGPGTRLTVL.

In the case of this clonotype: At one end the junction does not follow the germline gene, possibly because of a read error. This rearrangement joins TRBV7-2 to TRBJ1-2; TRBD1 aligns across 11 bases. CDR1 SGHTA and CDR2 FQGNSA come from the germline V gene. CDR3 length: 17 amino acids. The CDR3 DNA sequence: TGTGCCAGCAGTTTAGGACAGGGGGCCACCCAAGACTATGGCTACACCTTC. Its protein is CASSLGQGATQDYGYTF.

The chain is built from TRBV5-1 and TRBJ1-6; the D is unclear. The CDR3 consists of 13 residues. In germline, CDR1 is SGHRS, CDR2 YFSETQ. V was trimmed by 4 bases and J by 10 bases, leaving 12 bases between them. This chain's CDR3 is CASSPEAVSPLHF. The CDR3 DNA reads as TGCGCCAGCAGCCCAGAGGCGGTGTCACCCCTCCACTTT.